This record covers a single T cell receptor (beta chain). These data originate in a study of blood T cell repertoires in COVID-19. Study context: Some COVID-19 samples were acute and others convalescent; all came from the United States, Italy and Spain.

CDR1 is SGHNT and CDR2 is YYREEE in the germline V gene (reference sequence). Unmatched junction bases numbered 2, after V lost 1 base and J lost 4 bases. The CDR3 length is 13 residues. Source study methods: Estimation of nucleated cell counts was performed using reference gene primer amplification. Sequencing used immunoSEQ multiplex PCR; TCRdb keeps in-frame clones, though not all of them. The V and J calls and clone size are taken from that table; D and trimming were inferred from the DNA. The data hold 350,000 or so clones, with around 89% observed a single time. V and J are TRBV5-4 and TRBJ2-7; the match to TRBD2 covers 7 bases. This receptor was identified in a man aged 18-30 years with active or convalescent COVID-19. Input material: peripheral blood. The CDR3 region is CASSLREEYEQYF. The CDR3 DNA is TGTGCCAGCAGCTTGCGGGAGGAATACGAGCAGTACTTC.